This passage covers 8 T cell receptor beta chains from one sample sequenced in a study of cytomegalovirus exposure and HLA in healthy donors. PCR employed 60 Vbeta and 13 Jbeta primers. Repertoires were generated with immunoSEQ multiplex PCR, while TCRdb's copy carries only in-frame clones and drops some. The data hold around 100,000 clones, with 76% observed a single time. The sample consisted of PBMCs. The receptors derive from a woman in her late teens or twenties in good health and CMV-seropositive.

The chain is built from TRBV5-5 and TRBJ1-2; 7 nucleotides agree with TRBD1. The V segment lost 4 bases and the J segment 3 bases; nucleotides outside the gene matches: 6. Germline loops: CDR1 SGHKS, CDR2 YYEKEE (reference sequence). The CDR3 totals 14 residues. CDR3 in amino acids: CASSPRTGDYGYTF. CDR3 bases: TGTGCCAGCAGCCCTCGAACAGGGGACTATGGCTACACCTTC. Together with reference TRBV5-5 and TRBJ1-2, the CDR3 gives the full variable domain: DAGVTQSPTHLIKTRGQQVTLRCSPISGHKSVSWYQQVLGQGPQFIFQYYEKEERGRGNFPDRFSARQFPNYSSELNVNALLLGDSALYLCASSPRTGDYGYTFGSGTRLTVV.

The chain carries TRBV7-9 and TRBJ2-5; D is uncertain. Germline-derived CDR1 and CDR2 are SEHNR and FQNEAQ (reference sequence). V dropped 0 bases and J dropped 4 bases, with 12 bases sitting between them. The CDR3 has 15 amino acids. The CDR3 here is CASSLARSRGETQYF. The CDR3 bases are TGTGCCAGCAGCTTAGCGCGGAGTCGAGGAGAGACCCAGTACTTC.

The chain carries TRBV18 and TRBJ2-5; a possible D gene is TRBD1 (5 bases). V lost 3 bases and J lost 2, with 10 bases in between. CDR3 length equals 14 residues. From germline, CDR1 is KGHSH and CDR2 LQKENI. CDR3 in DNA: TGTGCCAGCTCACCCAGACAGACGCAAGAGACCCAGTACTTC. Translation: CASSPRQTQETQYF.

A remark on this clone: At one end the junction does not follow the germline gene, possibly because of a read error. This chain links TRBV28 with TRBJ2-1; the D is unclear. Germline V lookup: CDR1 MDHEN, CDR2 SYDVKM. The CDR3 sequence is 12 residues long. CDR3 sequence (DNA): TGTGCCACCCAGACCCAGACGCGTGAGGAGTTCTTC. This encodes CATQTQTREEFF.

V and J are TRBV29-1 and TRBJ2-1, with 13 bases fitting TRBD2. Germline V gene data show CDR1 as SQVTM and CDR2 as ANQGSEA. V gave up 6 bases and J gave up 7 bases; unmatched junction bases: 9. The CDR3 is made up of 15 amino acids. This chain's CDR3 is CSVITGLAGANEQFF. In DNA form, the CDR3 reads TGCAGCGTCATAACCGGACTAGCGGGGGCGAATGAGCAGTTCTTC.

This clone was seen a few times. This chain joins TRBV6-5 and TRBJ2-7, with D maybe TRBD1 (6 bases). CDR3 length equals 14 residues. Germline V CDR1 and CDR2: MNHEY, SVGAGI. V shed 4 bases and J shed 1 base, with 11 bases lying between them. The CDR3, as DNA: TGTGCCAGCAGTTCTCCGGGACAATCCTACGAGCAGTACTTC. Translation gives CASSSPGQSYEQYF.

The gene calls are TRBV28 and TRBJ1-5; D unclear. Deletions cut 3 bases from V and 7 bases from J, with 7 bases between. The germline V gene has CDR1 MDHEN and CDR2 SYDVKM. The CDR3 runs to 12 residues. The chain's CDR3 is CASSFVRQPQHF. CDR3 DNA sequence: TGTGCCAGCAGTTTTGTTCGGCAGCCCCAGCATTTT.

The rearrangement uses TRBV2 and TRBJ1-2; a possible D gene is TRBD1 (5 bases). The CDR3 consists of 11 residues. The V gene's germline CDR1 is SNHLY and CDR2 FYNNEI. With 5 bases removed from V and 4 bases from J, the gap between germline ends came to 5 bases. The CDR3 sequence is CASSQGYGYTF. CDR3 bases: TGTGCCAGCAGTCAGGGCTATGGCTACACCTTC. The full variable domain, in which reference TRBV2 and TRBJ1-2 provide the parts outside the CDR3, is EPEVTQTPSHQVTQMGQEVILRCVPISNHLYFYWYRQILGQKVEFLVSFYNNEISEKSEIFDDQFSVERPDGSNFTLKIRSTKLEDSAMYFCASSQGYGYTFGSGTRLTVV.